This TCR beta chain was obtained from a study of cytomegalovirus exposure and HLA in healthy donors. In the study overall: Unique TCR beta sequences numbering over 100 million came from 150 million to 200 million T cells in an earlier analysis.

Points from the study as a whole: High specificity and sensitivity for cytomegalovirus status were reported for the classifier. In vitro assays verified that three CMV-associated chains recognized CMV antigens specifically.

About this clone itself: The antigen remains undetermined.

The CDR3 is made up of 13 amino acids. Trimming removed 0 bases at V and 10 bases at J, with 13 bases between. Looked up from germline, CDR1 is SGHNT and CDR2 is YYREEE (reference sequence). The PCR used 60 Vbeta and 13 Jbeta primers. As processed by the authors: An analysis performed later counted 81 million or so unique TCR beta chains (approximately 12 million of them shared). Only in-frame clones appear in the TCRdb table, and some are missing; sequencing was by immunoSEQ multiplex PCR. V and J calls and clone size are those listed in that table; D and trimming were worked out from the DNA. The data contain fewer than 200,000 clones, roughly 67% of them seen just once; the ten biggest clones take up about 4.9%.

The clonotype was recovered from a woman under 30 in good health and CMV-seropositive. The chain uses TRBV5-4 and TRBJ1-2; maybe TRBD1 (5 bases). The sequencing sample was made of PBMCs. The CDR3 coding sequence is TGTGCCAGCAGCTTGGACCTATCAGGGCCCTACACCTTC. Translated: CASSLDLSGPYTF.